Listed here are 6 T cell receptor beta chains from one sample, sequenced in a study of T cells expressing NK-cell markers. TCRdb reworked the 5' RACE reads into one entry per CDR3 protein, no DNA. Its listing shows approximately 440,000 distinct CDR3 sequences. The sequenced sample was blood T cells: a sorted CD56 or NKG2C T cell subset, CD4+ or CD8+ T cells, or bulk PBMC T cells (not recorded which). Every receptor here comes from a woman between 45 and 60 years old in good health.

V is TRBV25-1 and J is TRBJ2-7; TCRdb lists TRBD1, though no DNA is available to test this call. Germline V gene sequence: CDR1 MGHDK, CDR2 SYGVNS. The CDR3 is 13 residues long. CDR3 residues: CASRRTGNFEQYF.

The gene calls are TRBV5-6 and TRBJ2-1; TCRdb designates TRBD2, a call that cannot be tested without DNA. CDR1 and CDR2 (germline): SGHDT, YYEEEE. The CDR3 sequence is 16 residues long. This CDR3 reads CASSRESGTVNNEQFF. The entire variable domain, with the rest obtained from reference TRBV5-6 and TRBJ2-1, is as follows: DAGVTQSPTHLIKTRGQQVTLRCSPKSGHDTVSWYQQALGQGPQFIFQYYEEEERQRGNFPDRFSGHQFPNYSSELNVNALLLGDSALYLCASSRESGTVNNEQFFGPGTRLTVL.

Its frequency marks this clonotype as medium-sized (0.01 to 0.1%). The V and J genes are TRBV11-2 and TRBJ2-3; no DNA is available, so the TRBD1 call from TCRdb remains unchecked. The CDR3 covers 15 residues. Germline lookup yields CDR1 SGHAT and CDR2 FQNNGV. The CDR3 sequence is CASSRGQGAEDTQYF.

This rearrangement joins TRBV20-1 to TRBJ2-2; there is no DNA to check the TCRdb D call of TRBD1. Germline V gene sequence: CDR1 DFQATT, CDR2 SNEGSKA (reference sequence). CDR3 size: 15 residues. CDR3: CSAPTGTANTGELFF.

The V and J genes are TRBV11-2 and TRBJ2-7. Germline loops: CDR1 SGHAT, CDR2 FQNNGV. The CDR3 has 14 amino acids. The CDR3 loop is CASSLDQRSYEQYF.

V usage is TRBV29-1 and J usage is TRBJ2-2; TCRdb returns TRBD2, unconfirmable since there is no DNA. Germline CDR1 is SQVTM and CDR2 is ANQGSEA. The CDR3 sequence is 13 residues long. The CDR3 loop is CSVGGGAGGELFF.